The 13 T cell receptor beta chains listed next were all sequenced from one sample in a study of blood T cells in healthy people across ages. Then a second PCR, running roughly 7 to 12 cycles, was carried out with a sample-barcoded 5' primer and a J-beta primer mix. TCRdb re-analysed the 5' RACE reads in MiXCR, keeping a single row per CDR3 protein. The top ten hold about a sixth of the sample, which has more than 700,000 distinct CDR3 sequences, 46% seen once. Material for sequencing was blood. These receptor sequences come from a man aged 80 or over in good health.

This clonotype was seen many times. This chain connects TRBV20-1 to TRBJ2-1; 11 nucleotides align to TRBD2. The trim removed 1 base at V and 7 bases at J, leaving 15 bases unmatched. The CDR3 totals 18 residues. CDR1 and CDR2 from the germline V gene are DFQATT and SNEGSKA (reference sequence). CDR3 sequence: CSARGGTSGSGSGNEQFF. CDR3 DNA sequence: TGCAGTGCTAGAGGCGGGACTAGCGGATCAGGGTCCGGTAATGAGCAGTTCTTC.

The rearrangement uses TRBV28 and TRBJ2-1; TRBD2 matches at 14 bases. The V gene end was trimmed by 7 bases and the J gene end by 2 bases; junction bases not matched to a gene: 7. The CDR3 length is 17 residues. Germline V gives CDR1 MDHEN, CDR2 SYDVKM. The CDR3 region has the DNA TGTGCCAGCACCTCAGGGGGACTAGCGGGAGCCTACAATGAGCAGTTCTTC. It encodes CASTSGGLAGAYNEQFF.

On this clonotype itself: It may be a read error: a sequence one base away is much more abundant. V and J are TRBV20-1 and TRBJ1-2; weak D call: TRBD1 (6 bases). Germline V lookup: CDR1 DFQATT, CDR2 SNEGSKA (reference sequence). Trimming stripped 0 bases from V and 7 bases from J, with 12 bases between. The CDR3 totals 13 residues. The CDR3 sequence: CSARDPKGVGYTF. CDR3 DNA sequence: TGCAGTGCTAGAGACCCCAAGGGGGTTGGCTACACCTTC.

This clonotype has just a few counts. This sequence joins TRBV5-1 and TRBJ2-5; D is possibly TRBD2 (6 bases). This CDR3 region has 16 residues. V lost 3 bases and J lost 5, with 20 bases in between. In germline, CDR1 is SGHRS, CDR2 YFSETQ. The CDR3 spells CASSSEPGLAPETQYF. CDR3 coding DNA: TGCGCCAGCAGCTCGGAACCGGGACTTGCCCCGGAGACCCAGTACTTC. Complete variable domain (other parts from reference TRBV5-1 and TRBJ2-5): KAGVTQTPRYLIKTRGQQVTLSCSPISGHRSVSWYQQTPGQGLQFLFEYFSETQRNKGNFPGRFSGRQFSNSRSEMNVSTLELGDSALYLCASSSEPGLAPETQYFGPGTRLLVL.

V usage is TRBV3-1 and J usage is TRBJ2-7; D not resolved. With 0 bases removed from V and 6 bases from J, the gap between germline ends came to 9 bases. The CDR3 is 13 residues long. CDR1 LGHDT and CDR2 YNNKEL come from the germline V gene (reference sequence). CDR3 nucleotide sequence: TGTGCCAGCAGCCAAGAAGGGAAGGGCGAGCAGTACTTC. Encoded protein: CASSQEGKGEQYF.

This sequence joins TRBV3-1 and TRBJ2-5, with D perhaps matching TRBD2 (5 bases). The J call may be mistaken, given a closer DNA end match to TRBJ2-7. Germline CDR1 is LGHDT and CDR2 is YNNKEL (reference sequence). The CDR3 is made up of 14 amino acids. The CDR3 DNA sequence: TGTGCCAGCAGCCCGGAGGCCAGCGTCGGCGAGCAGTACTTC. It encodes CASSPEASVGEQYF.

V usage is TRBV7-6 and J usage is TRBJ2-3; TRBD1 matches 8 bases. Germline CDR1 is SGHVS and CDR2 is FNYEAQ. V lost 0 bases and J lost 4; bases outside the gene matches: 3. CDR3 length: 15 amino acids. CDR3 sequence (DNA): TGTGCCAGCAGCTTAGCGGACAGGGAAGCAGATACGCAGTATTTT. Its translation is CASSLADREADTQYF.

The chain's CDR3 is CASSSSGGPGEGYTF. The CDR3 DNA reads TGTGCCAGCAGTTCCTCCGGCGGGCCGGGGGAAGGCTACACCTTC. V and J are TRBV6-5 and TRBJ1-2; D may be TRBD1 (5 bases). The germline CDR1 and CDR2 sequences are MNHEY and SVGAGI. Deletions cut 4 bases from V and 8 bases from J, with 20 bases between. The CDR3 totals 15 residues.

CDR3 amino acids: CASSPRDKSTDTQYF. DNA for the CDR3: TGTGCCAGCAGCCCGAGGGACAAAAGCACAGATACGCAGTATTTT. This chain links TRBV7-8 with TRBJ2-3, with TRBD1 as a possible D gene (6 bases). The V gene's germline CDR1 is SGHVS and CDR2 FQNEAQ. Trimming left V 5 bases short and J 0 bases short, with 12 bases between. CDR3 size: 15 residues.

This rearrangement joins TRBV12-3 or TRBV12-4 to TRBJ2-5, with TRBD1 as a possible D gene (7 bases). Matching the DNA end better, TRBJ2-7 makes the J call doubtful. This CDR3 is 16 amino acids long. CDR3 DNA sequence: TGTGCCAGCAGTCGAATCCGGTCAGGGGGGATACACGAGCAGTACTTC. Amino acids: CASSRIRSGGIHEQYF.

J is TRBJ2-1 and V is TRBV7-9; TRBD1 aligns across 7 bases. CDR1 is SEHNR, CDR2 FQNEAQ, per germline (reference sequence). The CDR3 spans 13 residues. The J segment lost 10 bases and the V segment lost 5 bases, leaving 8 bases of the junction unmatched. CDR3 coding DNA: TGTGCCAGCAGCGCTAGACAGGGTGGGGAGCAGTTCTTC. Translation: CASSARQGGEQFF.

The chain has TRBV10-3 and TRBJ2-7; D assignment may be TRBD1 or TRBD2 (5 bases each). The CDR3 has 16 amino acids. The germline V gene encodes CDR1 ENHRY and CDR2 SYGVKD. V was cut by 0 bases and J by 7 bases, with 19 bases left in between. CDR3 protein: CAISESRQPPGNEQYF. The CDR3 DNA reads TGTGCCATCAGTGAGTCGAGACAGCCCCCCGGGAATGAGCAGTACTTC.

This clonotype has just a few counts. The chain carries TRBV7-2 and TRBJ2-1; TRBD2 matches 8 bases. The CDR3 totals 14 residues. Per germline, CDR1 SGHTA and CDR2 FQGNSA. V lost 6 bases and J lost 8; bases outside the gene matches: 9. In nucleotides, the CDR3 is TGTGCCAGCAGTTCCATTAGCGGGAACTATGAGCAGTTCTTC. Translation gives CASSSISGNYEQFF.